Below, 31 T cell receptor beta chains from the same sample are listed, as sequenced in a study of blood T cell repertoires in COVID-19. The protocol was immunoSEQ multiplex PCR, while the TCRdb copy is restricted to in-frame clones and leaves out a portion. This sample has tens of thousands of clones, with roughly nine tenths found just once. The sequenced sample consisted of peripheral blood. These receptors were collected from a human donor in a cohort sampled during active COVID-19.

The V call is TRBV7-9, the J call TRBJ2-1; TRBD2 matches 9 bases. The CDR3 runs 14 residues. The junction had 5 bases not matched to a gene; V was cut back by 3 bases and J by 8 bases. Germline CDR1 SEHNR, CDR2 FQNEAQ (reference sequence). CDR3 sequence: CASSFAGGPDEQFF. In DNA form, the CDR3 reads TGTGCCAGCAGCTTTGCGGGAGGGCCAGATGAGCAGTTCTTC.

The V call is TRBV5-1, the J call TRBJ1-1, with TRBD1 as a possible D gene (5 bases). The V and J ends lost 0 bases and 0 bases respectively, with 12 bases between them. The CDR3 is 16 residues long. Germline CDR1 is SGHRS and CDR2 is YFSETQ. CDR3 bases: TGCGCCAGCAGCTTGGCTGGCGGACAAATGAACACTGAAGCTTTCTTT. Its protein product is CASSLAGGQMNTEAFF.

The rearrangement links TRBV28 to TRBJ2-7, with 11 bases that match TRBD2. This CDR3 is 19 amino acids long. Per germline, CDR1 MDHEN and CDR2 SYDVKM. Trimming cost V 3 bases and J 2 bases; bases outside gene matches: 15. The CDR3 DNA follows: TGTGCCAGCAGTTTGGGGGGCGCGTCGACTAGCGGGGTTCCCTACGAGCAGTACTTC. This gives the protein CASSLGGASTSGVPYEQYF.

The V and J genes are TRBV6-2 or TRBV6-3 and TRBJ2-5, with unresolved D. Trimming left V 5 bases short and J 5 bases short, with 9 bases between. CDR1 is MNHEY and CDR2 is SVGEGT in the germline V gene. CDR3 length: 12 amino acids. CDR3 loop: CASSPSRETQYF. As DNA, the CDR3 is TGTGCCAGCAGTCCCTCGCGCGAGACCCAGTACTTC.

The chain has TRBV13 and TRBJ2-3; 9 nucleotides agree with TRBD1. J was trimmed by 2 bases and V by 4 bases; bases with no gene match: 7. The CDR3 totals 16 residues. CDR1 and CDR2 (germline): PRHDT, FYEKMQ (reference sequence). CDR3 residues: CASSWRQGGDTDTQYF. CDR3 DNA: TGTGCCAGCAGCTGGAGACAGGGGGGGGACACAGATACGCAGTATTTT.

This sequence joins TRBV7-9 and TRBJ2-3, with 8 nucleotides matching TRBD2. After removal of 6 bases from V and 5 bases from J, the junction contained 10 bases not matched to a gene. Germline V CDR1 and CDR2: SEHNR, FQNEAQ (reference sequence). This CDR3 has 15 residues. The CDR3 DNA reads as TGTGCCAGCAGTCAGCCGGGACTAGAGGGAGATACGCAGTATTTT. Encoded protein: CASSQPGLEGDTQYF.

The V and J genes are TRBV27 and TRBJ1-1; TRBD1 aligns across 11 bases. The V gene's germline CDR1 is MNHEY and CDR2 SMNVEV (reference sequence). V lost 1 base, J lost 7 bases, and 2 bases stayed unmatched. This CDR3 has 14 residues. The CDR3, as DNA: TGTGCCAGCAGTTTATTCGGGACAGGGGGTGAAGCTTTCTTT. Translation gives CASSLFGTGGEAFF.

The chain joins TRBV7-2 to TRBJ1-3; 9 bases map to TRBD1. V gave up 2 bases and J gave up 2 bases; unmatched junction bases: 1. Germline values: CDR1 SGHTA, CDR2 FQGNSA. The CDR3 covers 15 residues. Here the CDR3 reads CASSLRTGAGNTIYF. CDR3 bases: TGTGCCAGCAGCTTAAGGACAGGGGCTGGAAACACCATATATTTT. Full variable domain (rest looked up from reference TRBV7-2 and TRBJ1-3): GAGVSQSPSNKVTEKGKDVELRCDPISGHTALYWYRQSLGQGLEFLIYFQGNSAPDKSGLPSDRFSAERTGGSVSTLTIQRTQQEDSAVYLCASSLRTGAGNTIYFGEGSWLTVV.

V gene TRBV5-1 combines with J gene TRBJ2-1; 8 nucleotides agree with TRBD1. This CDR3 spans 13 amino acids. In germline, CDR1 is SGHRS, CDR2 YFSETQ. The J segment lost 4 bases and the V segment lost 8 bases, leaving 5 bases of the junction unmatched. The CDR3 sequence is CASKGQAYNEQFF. The CDR3 coding sequence is TGCGCCAGTAAGGGACAGGCTTACAATGAGCAGTTCTTC.

J is TRBJ2-2 and V is TRBV6-5; D perhaps matches TRBD1 (6 bases). Germline CDR1 and CDR2: MNHEY and SVGAGI. Trimming took off 11 bases at V and 0 bases at J, with 13 bases between the two ends. The CDR3 consists of 14 residues. The CDR3 sequence: CASRGFANTGELFF. The CDR3 DNA sequence: TGTGCCTCAAGGGGGTTCGCGAACACCGGGGAGCTGTTTTTT.

The V and J genes are TRBV24-1 and TRBJ2-3; the match to TRBD2 covers 13 bases. Germline CDR1 is KGHDR and CDR2 is SFDVKD. The CDR3 extends over 18 amino acids. V was clipped by 3 bases and J by 2 bases; unmatched bases: 7. The CDR3 sequence is CATSDQGLAGDPTDTQYF. The CDR3 DNA reads TGTGCCACCAGTGATCAAGGACTAGCGGGAGACCCCACAGATACGCAGTATTTT.

This clone appeared a single time. The chain uses TRBV20-1 and TRBJ1-2; D gene uncertain. Germline V CDR1 and CDR2: DFQATT, SNEGSKA (reference sequence). The ends were cut back, 3 bases at V and 7 bases at J, with 15 bases in the middle. CDR3 length equals 13 residues. The CDR3 spells CSASTILQLGYTF. The CDR3 DNA reads as TGCAGTGCTAGTACGATCCTACAGCTTGGCTACACCTTC.

This chain uses TRBV5-4 with TRBJ2-3, with 9 positions matching TRBD2. CDR3 length: 14 residues. The germline V gene has CDR1 SGHNT and CDR2 YYREEE (reference sequence). The trim removed 4 bases at V and 5 bases at J, leaving 5 bases unmatched. The CDR3 reads CASSPLAGKDTQYF. DNA of the CDR3: TGTGCCAGCAGCCCTCTAGCGGGAAAAGATACGCAGTATTTT.

This clone was picked up one time. Other DNA sequences in this specimen translate into the identical CDR3. This chain links TRBV18 with TRBJ1-1; D may be TRBD1 (6 bases). V lost 3 bases and J lost 5, with 10 bases in between. Germline loops: CDR1 KGHSH, CDR2 LQKENI. This CDR3 is built from 13 residues. The CDR3 region has the DNA TGTGCCAGCTCACCGAGGCAGGGGACTGAAGCTTTCTTT. Amino acids: CASSPRQGTEAFF.

This clone was recorded only once. The chain combines TRBV18 with TRBJ2-5, with 7 bases lining up with TRBD1. The CDR3 is 17 residues long. Germline V gene sequence: CDR1 KGHSH, CDR2 LQKENI. Unmatched junction bases numbered 13, after V lost 3 bases and J lost 3 bases. The CDR3 DNA reads as TGTGCCAGCTCACCCCGGTCCCCCGCAGGGGGAAAAGAGACCCAGTACTTC. Amino acids: CASSPRSPAGGKETQYF. Full variable domain (outside the CDR3, taken from reference TRBV18 and TRBJ2-5): NAGVMQNPRHLVRRRGQEARLRCSPMKGHSHVYWYRQLPEEGLKFMVYLQKENIIDESGMPKERFSAEFPKEGPSILRIQQVVRGDSAAYFCASSPRSPAGGKETQYFGPGTRLLVL.

The J gene is TRBJ2-7, the V gene TRBV28; TRBD2 aligns across 10 bases. Germline V gives CDR1 MDHEN, CDR2 SYDVKM. With V trimmed by 3 bases and J by 2 bases, 10 bases remained unmatched. This CDR3 contains 17 residues. CDR3 protein: CASSLGISGRPTYEQYF. The CDR3 DNA follows: TGTGCCAGCAGTTTGGGGATTAGCGGGAGGCCAACCTACGAGCAGTACTTC.

This clone was seen only once. The chain combines TRBV5-4 with TRBJ2-1; the D is unclear. V lost 0 bases and J 6 bases, leaving 10 bases between the germline ends. There are 14 residues in the CDR3. Germline V gives CDR1 SGHNT, CDR2 YYREEE (reference sequence). This CDR3 reads CASSLELAANEQFF. The CDR3 bases are TGTGCCAGCAGCTTGGAGTTAGCAGCCAATGAGCAGTTCTTC.

The table lists this clone with a count of one. The chain joins TRBV7-9 to TRBJ2-5, with 8 bases that match TRBD2. CDR1 is SEHNR, CDR2 FQNEAQ, per germline (reference sequence). V lost 8 bases, J lost 5 bases, and 16 bases stayed unmatched. The CDR3 runs 16 residues. CDR3 residues: CASASGREREWETQYF. CDR3 nucleotides: TGTGCCAGCGCCTCTGGGCGCGAGCGGGAGTGGGAGACCCAGTACTTC. The entire variable domain, with the rest obtained from reference TRBV7-9 and TRBJ2-5, is as follows: DTGVSQNPRHKITKRGQNVTFRCDPISEHNRLYWYRQTLGQGPEFLTYFQNEAQLEKSRLLSDRFSAERPKGSFSTLEIQRTEQGDSAMYLCASASGREREWETQYFGPGTRLLVL.

The V and J genes are TRBV2 and TRBJ2-1; 11 positions agree with TRBD1. V shed 7 bases and J 7 bases; nucleotides not matched to a gene: 12. The germline CDR1 and CDR2 sequences are SNHLY and FYNNEI. This CDR3 is built from 16 residues. CDR3 sequence: CASTSPDRGLMNEQFF. CDR3 nucleotides: TGTGCCAGCACCTCACCGGACAGGGGGCTAATGAATGAGCAGTTCTTC.

The CDR3 here is CASSLEAAPFSYEQYF. CDR3 bases: TGTGCCAGCAGCTTAGAGGCGGCACCCTTCTCCTACGAGCAGTACTTC. The J gene is TRBJ2-7, the V gene TRBV7-8; no clear D. This CDR3 comprises 16 residues. V gave up 1 base and J gave up 0 bases, with 13 bases separating them. Germline V lookup: CDR1 SGHVS, CDR2 FQNEAQ. The full variable domain, with the rest looked up from reference TRBV7-8 and TRBJ2-7, is GAGVSQSPRYKVAKRGQDVALRCDPISGHVSLFWYQQALGQGPEFLTYFQNEAQLDKSGLPSDRFFAERPEGSVSTLKIQRTQQEDSAVYLCASSLEAAPFSYEQYFGPGTRLTVT.

There are a few counts of this clone. The chain links TRBV7-2 to TRBJ1-2; tentatively, D is TRBD1 (6 bases). The V end was cut by 5 bases, the J end by 4 bases, with 14 bases between. Germline values: CDR1 SGHTA, CDR2 FQGNSA. The CDR3 length is 14 residues. The CDR3 coding sequence is TGTGCCAGCAGCCGGGACATCCTCAGCTATGGCTACACCTTC. It is translated as CASSRDILSYGYTF.

This chain joins TRBV21-1 and TRBJ2-1; no check of the table's D call, TRBD2, against the DNA was made. TRBV21-1 is an annotated pseudogene. The CDR3 extends over 19 amino acids. CDR3 residues: CASSKLLAGDCVSYNEQFF. The CDR3 region has the DNA TGTGCCAGCAGCAAACTCCTAGCGGGAGATTGTGTCTCCTACAATGAGCAGTTCTTC.

The chain recombines TRBV3-1 (or the pseudogene TRBV3-2) with TRBJ2-5, with 8 bases that match TRBD1. Germline CDR1 reads LGHDT; CDR2 reads YNNKEL (reference sequence). This CDR3 is 14 amino acids long. After removal of 4 bases from V and 4 bases from J, the junction contained 5 bases not matched to a gene. The CDR3 sequence: CASSRPTGGETQYF. CDR3 nucleotide sequence: TGTGCCAGCAGCCGTCCCACAGGGGGAGAGACCCAGTACTTC.

The chain recombines TRBV2 with TRBJ1-5, with a tentative D call TRBD1 (6 bases). V was clipped by 3 bases and J by 1 base, with 16 bases between them. This CDR3 contains 17 residues. Germline V CDR1 and CDR2: SNHLY, FYNNEI. In nucleotides, the CDR3 is TGTGCCAGCAGTGAGGGGGCAGGCCCAGGGAGCAATCAGCCCCAGCATTTT. As protein: CASSEGAGPGSNQPQHF.

The rearrangement links TRBV6-2 or TRBV6-3 to TRBJ2-1; TRBD1 might be the D (5 bases). The CDR3 has 14 amino acids. Germline CDR1 and CDR2: MNHEY and SVGEGT. V lost 1 base and J lost 10, with 14 bases in between. This chain's CDR3 is CASSYWTTASEQFF. The CDR3 coding sequence is TGTGCCAGCAGTTACTGGACAACCGCTTCGGAGCAGTTCTTC.

This clone came up once. J is TRBJ2-3 and V is TRBV4-1, with TRBD2 matching 15 bases. Trimming at V came to 3 bases and at J to 6 bases, leaving 7 bases not matched to a gene. CDR1 and CDR2 from the germline V gene are MGHRA and YSYEKL. The CDR3 is made up of 17 amino acids. CDR3 residues: CASSQPRTSGRGDTQYF. In DNA, the CDR3 is TGCGCCAGCAGCCAGCCGAGGACTAGCGGGAGGGGGGATACGCAGTATTTT.

The sample holds one count of this clone. The rearrangement joins TRBV5-6 to TRBJ2-2; TRBD1 matches at 10 bases. From germline, CDR1 is SGHDT and CDR2 YYEEEE. The CDR3 contains 16 residues. J gave up 2 bases and V 2 bases, and 3 bases lay outside the gene matches. The CDR3 coding sequence is TGTGCCAGCAGCTTCGGGACAGGGGATAACACCGGGGAGCTGTTTTTT. Its protein product is CASSFGTGDNTGELFF.

CDR3 sequence reads: CASSLKGVQFLSTDTQYF. The CDR3 region has the DNA TGTGCCAGCAGCTTAAAGGGGGTACAGTTTTTGAGCACAGATACGCAGTATTTT. The genes are TRBV7-6 and TRBJ2-3; TRBD1 might be the D (6 bases). With 2 bases removed from V and 0 bases from J, the gap between germline ends came to 18 bases. The CDR3 length is 18 residues. Germline lookup yields CDR1 SGHVS and CDR2 FNYEAQ. The full variable domain, with the rest looked up from reference TRBV7-6 and TRBJ2-3, is GAGVSQSPRYKVTKRGQDVALRCDPISGHVSLYWYRQALGQGPEFLTYFNYEAQQDKSGLPNDRFSAERPEGSISTLTIQRTEQRDSAMYRCASSLKGVQFLSTDTQYFGPGTRLTVL.

Concerning this clone: This same CDR3 is encoded by further DNA sequences in the sample. V usage is TRBV19 and J usage is TRBJ2-1; TRBD2 matches 8 bases. Germline-derived CDR1 and CDR2 are LNHDA and SQIVND (reference sequence). The trim removed 1 base at V and 5 bases at J, leaving 4 bases unmatched. The CDR3 covers 15 residues. CDR3 DNA: TGTGCCAGTAGTATAGTCGCGGGAGGACACAATGAGCAGTTCTTC. Translation: CASSIVAGGHNEQFF.

The CDR3 coding sequence is TGTGCCAGCAGCTTGACTAGCGGGAGCGCAGATACGCAGTATTTT. Translation gives CASSLTSGSADTQYF. The chain combines TRBV7-9 with TRBJ2-3; 12 bases match TRBD2. V shed 3 bases, J shed 4 bases, and the junction held 2 bases outside the gene matches. This CDR3 comprises 15 residues. The germline V gene encodes CDR1 SEHNR and CDR2 FQNEAQ (reference sequence).

The V call is TRBV4-1, the J call TRBJ1-5, with a weak D call TRBD1 (6 bases). The CDR3 covers 17 residues. V was shortened by 4 bases and J by 0 bases, with 16 bases between the two germline ends. The germline CDR1 and CDR2 sequences are MGHRA and YSYEKL. CDR3 in DNA: TGCGCCAGCAGCCCCGGACAGACGCCAAATAGCAATCAGCCCCAGCATTTT. As protein: CASSPGQTPNSNQPQHF.